This T cell receptor beta chain was recovered during a study of neurological immune-mediated disorders. Study results and caveats: None of the CDR3 amino acid sequences in expanded clones turned up in more than one subject, which points to private repertoires in all groups.

TCRdb analysed the 5' RACE reads with MiXCR anew, one entry per CDR3 protein. The table has roughly 14,000 distinct CDR3 sequences, approximately 7.7% seen once. This clonotype was detected many times. Its target is unknown. The CDR3 has 15 amino acids. The V segment lost 6 bases and the J segment 4 bases; nucleotides outside the gene matches: 10. Germline V gene sequence: CDR1 DFQATT, CDR2 SNEGSKA (reference sequence). The V call is TRBV20-1, the J call TRBJ1-5; the match to TRBD1 covers 9 bases. The specimen sequenced was CD8+ T cells from blood. The TCR originated in a woman aged 35 to 49 in good health. CDR3 protein: CSARRSQGANQPQHF. The CDR3 nucleotides are TGCAGTGCGCGGCGTTCACAGGGGGCAAATCAGCCCCAGCATTTT.